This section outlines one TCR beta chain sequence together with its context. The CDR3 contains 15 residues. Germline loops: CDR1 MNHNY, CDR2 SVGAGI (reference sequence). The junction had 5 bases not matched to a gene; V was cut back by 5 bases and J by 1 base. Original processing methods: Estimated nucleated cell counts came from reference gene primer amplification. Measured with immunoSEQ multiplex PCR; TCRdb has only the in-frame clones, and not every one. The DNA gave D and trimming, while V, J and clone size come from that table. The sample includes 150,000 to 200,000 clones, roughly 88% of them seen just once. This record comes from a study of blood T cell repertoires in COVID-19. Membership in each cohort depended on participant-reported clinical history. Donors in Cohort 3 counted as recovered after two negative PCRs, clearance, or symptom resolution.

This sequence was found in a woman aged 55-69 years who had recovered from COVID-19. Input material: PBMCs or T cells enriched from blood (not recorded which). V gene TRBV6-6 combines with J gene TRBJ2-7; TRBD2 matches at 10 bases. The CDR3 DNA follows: TGTGCCAGCAGTAATAGCGGGGGGATTTCCTACGAGCAGTACTTC. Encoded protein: CASSNSGGISYEQYF.